The subject of this entry is one TCR beta chain. The antigen remains unidentified. PCR was performed using 60 Vbeta and 13 Jbeta primers. The protocol was immunoSEQ multiplex PCR, while the TCRdb copy is restricted to in-frame clones and leaves out a portion. The sample's table shows 70,000 to 80,000 clones. This record belongs to a study of cytomegalovirus exposure and HLA in healthy donors. The study's findings and limits: The classifier reportedly diagnosed cytomegalovirus status with high sensitivity and specificity. Later work showed greater clonal expansion in HLA-associated TCR beta chains than in equally common others. Analyzed later, association rates of TCRs varied across HLA loci, with DRB1 most and HLA-C fewest.

With 2 bases removed from V and 0 bases from J, the gap between germline ends came to 16 bases. Germline V CDR1 and CDR2: SGHVS, FQNEAQ. CDR3 size: 17 residues. The sequenced sample was PBMCs. This chain uses TRBV7-8 with TRBJ1-1; D is possibly TRBD1 (6 bases). This TCR was recovered from a man aged 35 to 55 in good health and CMV-seronegative. As DNA, the CDR3 is TGTGCCAGCAGCTTACCCCCGACAGGAGACTTGAACACTGAAGCTTTCTTT. Its protein is CASSLPPTGDLNTEAFF.